This TCR beta chain stems from a study of metastatic and nonmetastatic thyroid tumors. Study-level information: Samples came from malignant and benign thyroid patients, and repertoires were compared across blood and tumor or nodule tissue.

Per germline, CDR1 SGHVS and CDR2 FQNEAQ. The CDR3 has 13 residues. V gave up 4 bases and J gave up 4 bases, with 10 bases separating them. Per the original data handling: Researchers built a distant-metastasis classifier for papillary thyroid cancer that drew on CDR3 differences across clinicopathological groups. Through MiXCR, TCRdb re-clonotyped the PCR reads. These V and J calls are TCRdb output, not the study's own analysis. The sample includes about 30,000 clones, 3.5% to 5% of them seen just once. Thyroid surgery had not been preceded by any treatment in any patient. The study, taken as a whole, reports: It was reported that TCR beta diversity was significantly higher in malignant thyroid tumors than benign nodules, in blood and tumor.

This clone was detected ten times or more. The antigen remains unidentified. Sequences were obtained from blood. The chain couples TRBV7-8 to TRBJ1-2; D is possibly TRBD1 (5 bases). The clonotype comes from a female donor with papillary thyroid cancer or a benign thyroid nodule (not recorded which). Some clones in this sample may be carry-over from other donors' samples. The chain's CDR3 is CASSWTGTYGYTF. The CDR3 DNA follows: TGTGCCAGCAGCTGGACGGGGACCTATGGCTACACCTTC. The complete variable domain, with remaining parts taken from reference TRBV7-8 and TRBJ1-2, reads GAGVSQSPRYKVAKRGQDVALRCDPISGHVSLFWYQQALGQGPEFLTYFQNEAQLDKSGLPSDRFFAERPEGSVSTLKIQRTQQEDSAVYLCASSWTGTYGYTFGSGTRLTVV.